These 20 T cell receptor beta chains came from one sample sequenced in a study of vaccination effects on CD4 cells after COVID-19 (dated by TCRdb to between 2021 and 2024). The antigens these receptors bind are not known. To prepare the library, the immunoSEQ multiplex PCR assay was applied. TCRdb limited this immuneACCESS table to in-frame rearrangements with V and J called. A share of clones is missing; checked studies link under half to unresolved V genes, and the rest is unexplained. The table for this sample lists tens of thousands of clones; about 80% of them were counted only once. The ten largest clones capture 1.2% of the sample. In the ViraFEST assay, PBMC were stimulated with viral peptide pools, and antigen-specific CD4+ T cell clonotypes were then identified by expansion using TCR sequencing. After less than 13 days of culture, CD4+ T cells were isolated with the EasySep CD4+ T cell isolation kit. Two doses of either the BNT162b2 or the mRNA-1273 mRNA SARS-CoV-2 vaccine were administered to participants.

The starting material was CD4+ T cells from PBMCs cultured with HCoV-229E spike peptides, obtained after COVID-19 vaccination. Explained via the paper, the cell subset or site label denotes: HCoV-229E spike overlapping peptide pool stimulation. Receptors were obtained from a human donor who received a COVID-19 vaccine.

The rearrangement uses TRBV5-1 and TRBJ1-6; 12 bases map to TRBD1. The CDR3 length is 18 residues. Trimming at V came to 0 bases and at J to 10 bases, leaving 11 bases not matched to a gene. CDR1 is SGHRS and CDR2 is YFSETQ in the germline V gene. The CDR3 coding sequence is TGCGCCAGCAGCTTGGTACCGGGACAGGGGGCCGGTGAATCACCCCTCCACTTT. Translated, it gives CASSLVPGQGAGESPLHF.

The rearrangement uses TRBV7-8 and TRBJ2-5; 11 bases align to TRBD2. In germline, CDR1 is SGHVS, CDR2 FQNEAQ. The trim removed 5 bases at V and 4 bases at J, leaving 3 bases unmatched. The CDR3 has 14 residues. The CDR3, as DNA: TGTGCCAGCAGCCGTAGCGGGGGGGGAGAGACCCAGTACTTC. Protein product: CASSRSGGGETQYF.

V gene TRBV5-1 combines with J gene TRBJ1-5, with 9 bases identical to TRBD1. The germline gives CDR1 SGHRS, CDR2 YFSETQ. This CDR3 spans 13 amino acids. Trimming at V came to 3 bases and at J to 6 bases, leaving 1 base not matched to a gene. CDR3: CASSSDRGQPQHF. CDR3 coding DNA: TGCGCCAGCAGCTCGGACAGGGGTCAGCCCCAGCATTTT. Filled out from reference TRBV5-1 and TRBJ1-5, the complete variable domain reads KAGVTQTPRYLIKTRGQQVTLSCSPISGHRSVSWYQQTPGQGLQFLFEYFSETQRNKGNFPGRFSGRQFSNSRSEMNVSTLELGDSALYLCASSSDRGQPQHFGDGTRLSIL.

In its sample, this clone was seen a few times. The rearrangement joins TRBV6-6 to TRBJ1-1; a possible D gene is TRBD1 (5 bases). V was clipped by 7 bases and J by 2 bases, with 14 bases between them. Germline V gives CDR1 MNHNY, CDR2 SVGAGI (reference sequence). CDR3 length: 14 residues. CDR3 in amino acids: CASTSGGTNTEAFF. CDR3 nucleotide sequence: TGTGCCAGCACCTCTGGGGGGACTAACACTGAAGCTTTCTTT.

In its sample, this clone was seen a few times. The V and J genes are TRBV3-1 (or the pseudogene TRBV3-2) and TRBJ1-6; tentative D call: TRBD1 (5 bases). V dropped 1 base and J dropped 3 bases, with 16 bases sitting between them. The CDR3 is made up of 18 amino acids. CDR1 LGHDT and CDR2 YNNKEL come from the germline V gene (reference sequence). The CDR3 nucleotides are TGTGCCAGCAGCCAAGCCCCCAAGACAGCGTACTATAATTCACCCCTCCACTTT. Protein sequence: CASSQAPKTAYYNSPLHF.

V gene TRBV24-1 combines with J gene TRBJ2-5; 11 nucleotides align to TRBD1. The CDR3 extends over 16 amino acids. V trimming: 3 bases; J trimming: 5 bases; junction bases outside the gene matches: 7. Per germline, CDR1 KGHDR and CDR2 SFDVKD. CDR3 sequence reads: CATSDGGQGAGETQYF. As DNA, the CDR3 is TGTGCCACCAGTGATGGAGGACAGGGGGCAGGGGAGACCCAGTACTTC.

This CDR3 reads CASTWGGYSSYNEQFF. The CDR3 region has the DNA TGTGCCAGCACCTGGGGTGGTTATTCCTCCTACAATGAGCAGTTCTTC. The V gene is TRBV2, the J gene TRBJ2-1; D remains unclear. The V end lost 7 bases, the J end lost 0 bases, and 16 bases lay between the germline ends. The germline V gene encodes CDR1 SNHLY and CDR2 FYNNEI. The CDR3 totals 16 residues. Drawing the rest from reference TRBV2 and TRBJ2-1, the complete variable domain is EPEVTQTPSHQVTQMGQEVILRCVPISNHLYFYWYRQILGQKVEFLVSFYNNEISEKSEIFDDQFSVERPDGSNFTLKIRSTKLEDSAMYFCASTWGGYSSYNEQFFGPGTRLTVL.

In this sample, this clone turned up once. The CDR3 protein is CASSQCGHHLPYYEQYV. DNA for the CDR3: TGTGCCAGCAGCCAGTGTGGGCACCACTTACCTTACTACGAGCAGTACGTC. This chain links TRBV9 with TRBJ2-7; no clear D gene. CDR1 and CDR2 (germline): SGDLS, YYNGEE. With 4 bases removed from V and 3 bases from J, the gap between germline ends came to 23 bases. The CDR3 is 17 amino acids.

The rearrangement links TRBV6-4 to TRBJ1-6; no reliable D call. V was shortened by 7 bases and J by 0 bases, with 16 bases between the two germline ends. The CDR3 extends over 17 amino acids. The germline CDR1 and CDR2 sequences are MRHNA and SNTAGT. DNA for the CDR3: TGTGCCAGCACCCTAGACCTTGCCAGCTCCTATAATTCACCCCTCCACTTT. Its protein is CASTLDLASSYNSPLHF.

V is TRBV12-3 or TRBV12-4 and J is TRBJ1-2; a possible D gene is TRBD1 (6 bases). The ends were cut back, 5 bases at V and 2 bases at J, with 9 bases in the middle. The CDR3 contains 13 residues. The CDR3 region has the DNA TGTGCCAGCAGTCCGCAGGGGAACTATGGCTACACCTTC. Its protein is CASSPQGNYGYTF.

The rearrangement links TRBV24-1 to TRBJ2-3; D not certain. Trimming stripped 3 bases from V and 10 bases from J, with 16 bases between. The germline CDR1 and CDR2 sequences are KGHDR and SFDVKD. There are 14 residues in the CDR3. As DNA, the CDR3 is TGTGCCACCAGTGATCGCCGCGGTTCGTCGGCGCAGTATTTT. Translation: CATSDRRGSSAQYF.

This sequence joins TRBV28 and TRBJ1-1; no reliable D call. The CDR3 runs to 12 residues. V was shortened by 2 bases and J by 10 bases, with 11 bases between the two germline ends. Germline CDR1 is MDHEN and CDR2 is SYDVKM. CDR3 sequence (DNA): TGTGCCAGCAGTTTACTCTCCCTGGGAGCTTTCTTT. Its translation is CASSLLSLGAFF.

The chain couples TRBV6-1 to TRBJ1-6; D is unresolved. From germline, CDR1 is MNHNS and CDR2 SASEGT. V dropped 2 bases and J dropped 9 bases, with 8 bases sitting between them. The CDR3 covers 13 residues. The CDR3 sequence: CASSELGSSPLHF. CDR3 coding DNA: TGTGCCAGCAGTGAATTGGGTAGTTCACCCCTCCACTTT.

This clone was seen a few times. The rearrangement joins TRBV4-1 to TRBJ2-7; D is possibly TRBD1 (6 bases). V was shortened by 0 bases and J by 4 bases, with 16 bases between the two germline ends. This CDR3 has 16 amino acids. Germline-derived CDR1 and CDR2 are MGHRA and YSYEKL. Here the CDR3 DNA reads TGCGCCAGCAGCCAAGAGCTTCGAGGCAGGGGTTACGAGCAGTACGTC. It codes for CASSQELRGRGYEQYV.

The chain uses TRBV15 and TRBJ1-2, with a possible D match to TRBD1 (6 bases). This CDR3 has 15 amino acids. With 0 bases removed from V and 4 bases from J, the gap between germline ends came to 12 bases. Germline CDR1 is LNHNV and CDR2 is YYDKDF (reference sequence). CDR3 nucleotides: TGTGCCACCAGCAGAGATCGGGGGACACCCTATGGCTACACCTTC. This gives the protein CATSRDRGTPYGYTF.

The rearrangement joins TRBV10-2 to TRBJ1-2; tentatively, D is TRBD1 (5 bases). The length of the CDR3 is 13 residues. Trimming left V 6 bases short and J 5 bases short, with 13 bases between. Per the germline V gene, CDR1 is WSHSY and CDR2 is SAAADI. CDR3 in amino acids: CASRAGTSYGYTF. The CDR3 DNA is TGCGCCAGCAGGGCCGGGACTTCATATGGCTACACCTTC.

V and J are TRBV19 and TRBJ1-2; D is unresolved. Trimming cost V 6 bases and J 3 bases, with 20 bases left between them. The germline CDR1 and CDR2 sequences are LNHDA and SQIVND (reference sequence). The CDR3 spans 16 residues. The CDR3 DNA reads as TGTGCCAGTAGGAGAGGTGGGCCTAAAGGCGACTATGGCTACACCTTC. It translates to CASRRGGPKGDYGYTF.

The rearrangement joins TRBV3-1 (or the pseudogene TRBV3-2) to TRBJ1-5; no definite D call. The CDR3 runs to 12 residues. Germline CDR1 reads LGHDT; CDR2 reads YNNKEL (reference sequence). V lost 4 bases and J 3 bases, leaving 4 bases between the germline ends. DNA of the CDR3: TGTGCCAGCAGCCTCTACAATCAGCCCCAGCATTTT. It specifies CASSLYNQPQHF.

V and J are TRBV9 and TRBJ2-2; D possibly corresponds to TRBD1 (6 bases). The germline V gene encodes CDR1 SGDLS and CDR2 YYNGEE. Deletions cut 1 base from V and 0 bases from J, with 10 bases between. The CDR3 consists of 16 residues. In DNA, the CDR3 is TGTGCCAGCAGCGTAAGGGGGAACGCGAACACCGGGGAGCTGTTTTTT. Protein product: CASSVRGNANTGELFF.

The gene calls are TRBV30 and TRBJ1-1; the D gene is possibly TRBD1 (5 bases). CDR1 and CDR2 from the germline V gene are GTSNPN and SVGIG (reference sequence). Trimming removed 3 bases at V and 11 bases at J, with 13 bases between. This CDR3 region has 11 residues. The CDR3 spells CAWRSGILAFF. In DNA, the CDR3 is TGTGCCTGGAGGTCAGGGATTTTGGCTTTCTTT.